Below are 18 T cell receptor beta chains sequenced from a single sample in a study of breast tumors, draining lymph nodes, adjacent tissues. From the multiplex PCR reads, TCRdb called clonotypes with MiXCR, one entry per CDR3 protein. The repertoire includes tens of thousands of distinct CDR3 sequences, 60% to 70% of them detected once, and 20% to 30% sits in the top ten. The source material was tumor-adjacent breast tissue. The receptors here all came from a female donor with breast cancer. Some clones in this sample may be carry-over from other donors' samples.

Only one count was recorded for this clonotype. The chain combines TRBV12-3 or TRBV12-4 with TRBJ2-1; D unclear. Trimming removed 11 bases from V and 4 bases from J, with 12 bases in between. The CDR3 consists of 12 residues. CDR3 residues: CALAQTYNEQFF. The CDR3 bases are TGTGCCCTCGCACAGACGTACAATGAGCAGTTCTTC.

CDR3 bases: TGCAGTGCCCCGGGAGGCATCACAGATACGCAGTATTTT. This gives the protein CSAPGGITDTQYF. The chain uses TRBV20-1 and TRBJ2-3; 7 bases are shared with TRBD2. Germline lookup yields CDR1 DFQATT and CDR2 SNEGSKA (reference sequence). V was clipped by 6 bases and J by 2 bases; unmatched bases: 5. The CDR3 has 13 amino acids.

This clonotype was observed a single time. The chain recombines TRBV30 with TRBJ1-5, with TRBD1 matching 10 bases. Trimming removed 2 bases from V and 2 bases from J; junction bases left unmatched: 3. The CDR3 has 15 amino acids. Germline V gives CDR1 GTSNPN, CDR2 SVGIG (reference sequence). The CDR3 spells CAWSMGTGGNQPQHF. The DNA for the CDR3 is TGTGCCTGGAGTATGGGGACAGGGGGCAATCAGCCCCAGCATTTT.

The rearrangement joins TRBV20-1 to TRBJ2-7; 8 nucleotides match TRBD1. V lost 2 bases to trimming and J lost 5 bases; unmatched junction nucleotides: 5. This CDR3 spans 13 amino acids. The germline V gene encodes CDR1 DFQATT and CDR2 SNEGSKA (reference sequence). CDR3 DNA sequence: TGCAGTGCTAGACCGGGACAGGCCGACGAGCAGTACTTC. The encoded protein is CSARPGQADEQYF.

The chain uses TRBV5-8 and TRBJ1-2; D gene unclear. Trimming took 3 bases from V and 1 from J, leaving 7 bases between them. The CDR3 is 13 residues long. Germline-derived CDR1 and CDR2 are SGHTS and YDEGEE. CDR3 sequence reads: CASSWTVNYGYTF. The CDR3 DNA follows: TGTGCCAGCAGCTGGACGGTTAACTATGGCTACACCTTC.

The chain carries TRBV5-1 and TRBJ2-2, with 8 positions matching TRBD2. CDR1 and CDR2 from the germline V gene are SGHRS and YFSETQ. J was trimmed by 6 bases and V by 3 bases; bases with no gene match: 4. The CDR3 sequence is 14 residues long. The CDR3 nucleotides are TGCGCCAGCAGCTCCGGAGCGGGGGCCGGGGAGCTGTTTTTT. Its translation: CASSSGAGAGELFF.

CDR3 bases: TGCAGTGCTACCGGGACTAGCGGGAGCTTTTCCTACGAGCAGTACTTC. Its protein product is CSATGTSGSFSYEQYF. The rearrangement uses TRBV20-1 and TRBJ2-7, with 14 positions matching TRBD2. The V gene's germline CDR1 is DFQATT and CDR2 SNEGSKA (reference sequence). V shed 4 bases and J 1 base; nucleotides not matched to a gene: 6. The CDR3 loop spans 16 amino acids.

The CDR3 sequence is CSARFQADTQYF. The CDR3 DNA follows: TGCAGTGCTCGATTTCAGGCAGATACGCAGTATTTT. The chain uses TRBV20-1 and TRBJ2-3; D ambiguous. Trimming pared 5 bases from V and 4 bases from J, leaving 10 bases between. In germline, CDR1 is DFQATT, CDR2 SNEGSKA (reference sequence). The CDR3 is made up of 12 amino acids.

V gene TRBV2 combines with J gene TRBJ1-2, with 9 bases matching TRBD1. With 9 bases clipped from V and 4 bases from J, the junction kept 6 bases outside the gene matches. CDR3 length: 13 amino acids. Germline assignment: CDR1 SNHLY and CDR2 FYNNEI. The CDR3 DNA sequence: TGTGCCAGTACAGGGGGCGCGCGCTATGGCTACACCTTC. It specifies CASTGGARYGYTF. The full variable domain, in which reference TRBV2 and TRBJ1-2 provide the parts outside the CDR3, is EPEVTQTPSHQVTQMGQEVILRCVPISNHLYFYWYRQILGQKVEFLVSFYNNEISEKSEIFDDQFSVERPDGSNFTLKIRSTKLEDSAMYFCASTGGARYGYTFGSGTRLTVV.

The J gene is TRBJ2-7, the V gene TRBV5-4; TRBD1 is a possible D gene (5 bases). Trimming cost V 0 bases and J 6 bases, with 10 bases left between them. The germline V gene encodes CDR1 SGHNT and CDR2 YYREEE (reference sequence). The CDR3 runs to 13 residues. CDR3 DNA sequence: TGTGCCAGCAGCTTGGTTGACAGTCTCGAGCAGTACTTC. It yields the protein CASSLVDSLEQYF.

The chain is built from TRBV19 and TRBJ2-3, with TRBD1 matching 7 bases. Unmatched junction bases numbered 10, after V lost 3 bases and J lost 10 bases. The CDR3 has 14 amino acids. Germline-derived CDR1 and CDR2 are LNHDA and SQIVND (reference sequence). CDR3 coding DNA: TGTGCCAGTAGTATCGATCAGGGGGTATCGGCGCAGTATTTT. This gives the protein CASSIDQGVSAQYF. The variable domain in full, with the rest retrieved from reference TRBV19 and TRBJ2-3, is DGGITQSPKYLFRKEGQNVTLSCEQNLNHDAMYWYRQDPGQGLRLIYYSQIVNDFQKGDIAEGYSVSREKKESFPLTVTSAQKNPTAFYLCASSIDQGVSAQYFGPGTRLTVL.

There are many counts of this clonotype. The chain couples TRBV7-3 to TRBJ2-5; 8 bases fit TRBD2. The CDR3 runs 13 residues. The V gene's germline CDR1 is SGHTA and CDR2 FQGTGA. V trimming: 5 bases; J trimming: 9 bases; junction bases outside the gene matches: 8. The CDR3 region has the DNA TGTGCCAGCAGCCCAGGGACGGGGGGGGCCCAGTACTTC. Its protein is CASSPGTGGAQYF.

The rearrangement links TRBV28 to TRBJ2-3; the D gene is possibly TRBD2 (5 bases). V was trimmed by 3 bases and J by 6 bases, leaving 13 bases between them. The CDR3 runs 14 residues. Germline CDR1 MDHEN, CDR2 SYDVKM. The DNA for the CDR3 is TGTGCCAGCAGTTTGCGTGGGAGATGGGATACGCAGTATTTT. Translated: CASSLRGRWDTQYF.

As to this clonotype: Since no conserved phenylalanine or tryptophan closes the CDR3, a read error is the likely cause. V and J are TRBV5-1 and TRBJ1-3, with D perhaps matching TRBD1 (6 bases). Germline CDR1 is SGHRS and CDR2 is YFSETQ. The CDR3 contains 18 residues. Trimming removed 2 bases at V and 0 bases at J, with 18 bases between. CDR3 DNA sequence: TGCGCCAGCAGCTTAAGCCTCGGGGGCCAATTCTCTGGAAACACCATATATCTT. This encodes CASSLSLGGQFSGNTIYL.

The chain recombines TRBV6-5 with TRBJ2-7; 8 positions match TRBD1. Germline V gene sequence: CDR1 MNHEY, CDR2 SVGAGI. CDR3 size: 15 residues. The trim removed 2 bases at V and 3 bases at J, leaving 6 bases unmatched. CDR3 protein: CASSYRRGQVYEQYF. CDR3 sequence (DNA): TGTGCCAGCAGTTACCGTAGGGGACAGGTCTACGAGCAGTACTTC.

This clonotype was detected ten times or more. The rearrangement links TRBV6-2 or TRBV6-3 to TRBJ1-2; 7 nucleotides match TRBD1. This CDR3 has 15 residues. CDR1 and CDR2 (germline): MNHEY, SVGEGT. Trimming took 2 bases from V and 8 from J; bases not matched to a gene: 11. The CDR3 reads CASSYATGRSGGYTF. CDR3 sequence (DNA): TGTGCCAGCAGTTACGCGACAGGGCGGTCGGGGGGCTACACCTTC.

The V gene is TRBV10-3, the J gene TRBJ2-3; D may be TRBD2 (5 bases). Germline values: CDR1 ENHRY, CDR2 SYGVKD. The length of the CDR3 is 15 residues. Trimming cost V 0 bases and J 2 bases, with 9 bases left between them. As DNA, the CDR3 is TGTGCCATCAGTGAGTCGGAGCGGTACACAGATACGCAGTATTTT. Its protein is CAISESERYTDTQYF.

The chain couples TRBV6-6 to TRBJ2-7, with 11 bases lining up with TRBD2. Germline V gene data show CDR1 as MNHNY and CDR2 as SVGAGI (reference sequence). This CDR3 region has 16 residues. Germline trimming cut 2 bases from V and 7 bases from J; bases unmatched to any gene: 10. In DNA form, the CDR3 reads TGTGCCAGCAGTTACGCCATAGCGGGAGGGCCAGGGGAGCAGTACTTC. Its protein product is CASSYAIAGGPGEQYF.